The present T cell receptor (beta chain) was sequenced within a study of T cell responses to AZD1222 COVID-19 vaccine. General study points: Following two doses of AZD1222, Spike-specific TCR breadth and depth rose. In a largely white British group with more females than males, clonal diversity was possibly underestimated.

Assay used: immunoSEQ multiplex PCR; TCRdb lists only in-frame clones, some missing. The profile shows 100,000 to 150,000 clones, roughly 93% of them singletons. CDR1 SGHNT and CDR2 YYREEE come from the germline V gene (reference sequence). The CDR3 runs 16 residues. The trim removed 4 bases at V and 2 bases at J, leaving 8 bases unmatched. This clone was recorded once. Its antigen is as yet unknown. The starting material was peripheral blood, obtained 28 days after the second AZD1222 dose. The V gene is TRBV5-4, the J gene TRBJ2-3; 9 nucleotides agree with TRBD2. The TCR was taken from an adult who received the AZD1222 COVID-19 vaccine. The CDR3 sequence: CASSRPLAGPTDTQYF. As DNA, the CDR3 is TGTGCCAGCAGCAGACCTCTAGCGGGACCCACAGATACGCAGTATTTT.